These 2 T cell receptor beta chains came from one sample sequenced in a study of T cells expressing NK-cell markers. TCRdb re-called the 5' RACE reads; every CDR3 protein appears as one record, without DNA. This table lists some 110,000 distinct CDR3 sequences. The sequenced sample consisted of blood T cells: a sorted CD56 or NKG2C T cell subset, CD4+ or CD8+ T cells, or bulk PBMC T cells (not recorded which). The receptors were gathered from a woman aged 18 to 75 in good health.

This sequence joins TRBV27 and TRBJ2-7; the TCRdb call, TRBD2, lacks DNA for checking. CDR1 and CDR2 (germline): MNHEY, SMNVEV (reference sequence). This CDR3 comprises 15 residues. The chain's CDR3 is CASRDEAGAAYEQYF.

J is TRBJ1-5 and V is TRBV12-3 or TRBV12-4; checking the TCRdb D call of TRBD1 is not possible without DNA. The length of the CDR3 is 15 residues. CDR3: CASSSPPGGNQPQHF.